This TCR beta chain was obtained from a study of PD-L1 blockade in urothelial cancer. Study-level background: Across blood samples, T cells had a median count of approximately 130,000.

Measured with immunoSEQ multiplex PCR; TCRdb has only the in-frame clones, and not every one. Of more than 85,000 clones listed, around 90% were seen once; the top ten hold 1.5% to 2.5%. Sample time point: pretreatment peripheral blood. The ends lost 7 bases at V and 3 bases at J; junction bases unmatched: 4. This CDR3 is 13 amino acids long. The germline CDR1 and CDR2 sequences are LNHDA and SQIVND (reference sequence). The rearrangement joins TRBV19 to TRBJ2-5, with TRBD2 matching over 8 bases. This sample comprised PBMCs, obtained around atezolizumab (anti-PD-L1) treatment. The clonotype comes from a man aged 55 to 70 with urothelial cancer. The CDR3 sequence is CASKVSGEETQYF. The CDR3 bases are TGTGCCAGTAAGGTTAGCGGGGAAGAGACCCAGTACTTC. Drawing the rest from reference TRBV19 and TRBJ2-5, the complete variable domain is DGGITQSPKYLFRKEGQNVTLSCEQNLNHDAMYWYRQDPGQGLRLIYYSQIVNDFQKGDIAEGYSVSREKKESFPLTVTSAQKNPTAFYLCASKVSGEETQYFGPGTRLLVL.